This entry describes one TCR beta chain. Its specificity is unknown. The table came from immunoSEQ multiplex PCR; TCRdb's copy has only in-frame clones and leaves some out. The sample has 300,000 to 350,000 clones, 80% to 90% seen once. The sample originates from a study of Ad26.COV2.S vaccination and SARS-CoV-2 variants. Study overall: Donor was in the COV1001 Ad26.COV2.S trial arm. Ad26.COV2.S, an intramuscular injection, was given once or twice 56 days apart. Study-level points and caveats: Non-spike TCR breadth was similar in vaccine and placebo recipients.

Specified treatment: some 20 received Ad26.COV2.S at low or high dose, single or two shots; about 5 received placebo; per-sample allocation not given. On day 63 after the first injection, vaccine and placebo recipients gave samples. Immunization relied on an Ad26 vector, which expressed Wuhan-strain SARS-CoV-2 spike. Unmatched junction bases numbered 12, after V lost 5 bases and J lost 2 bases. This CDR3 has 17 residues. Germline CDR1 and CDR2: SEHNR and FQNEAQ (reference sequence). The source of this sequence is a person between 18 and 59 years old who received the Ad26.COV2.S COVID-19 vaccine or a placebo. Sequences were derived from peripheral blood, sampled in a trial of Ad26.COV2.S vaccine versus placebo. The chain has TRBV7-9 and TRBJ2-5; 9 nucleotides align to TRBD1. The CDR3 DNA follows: TGTGCCAGCAGCCGTATTATCCCCGGGACAGGGCAAGAGACCCAGTACTTC. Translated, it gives CASSRIIPGTGQETQYF.